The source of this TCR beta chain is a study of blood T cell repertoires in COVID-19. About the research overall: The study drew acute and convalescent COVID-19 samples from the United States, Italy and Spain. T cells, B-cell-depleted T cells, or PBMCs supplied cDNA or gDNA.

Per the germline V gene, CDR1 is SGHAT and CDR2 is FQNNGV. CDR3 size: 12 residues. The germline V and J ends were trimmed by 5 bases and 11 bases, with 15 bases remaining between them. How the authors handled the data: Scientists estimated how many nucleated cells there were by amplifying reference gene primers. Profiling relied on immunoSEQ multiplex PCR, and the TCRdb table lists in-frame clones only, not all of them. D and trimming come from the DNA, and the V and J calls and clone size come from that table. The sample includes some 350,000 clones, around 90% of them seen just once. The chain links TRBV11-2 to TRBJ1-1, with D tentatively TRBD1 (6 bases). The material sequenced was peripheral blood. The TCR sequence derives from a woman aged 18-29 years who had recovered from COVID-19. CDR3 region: CASSPRGGEAFF. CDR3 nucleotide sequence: TGTGCCAGCAGCCCAAGGGGGGGTGAGGCTTTCTTT.